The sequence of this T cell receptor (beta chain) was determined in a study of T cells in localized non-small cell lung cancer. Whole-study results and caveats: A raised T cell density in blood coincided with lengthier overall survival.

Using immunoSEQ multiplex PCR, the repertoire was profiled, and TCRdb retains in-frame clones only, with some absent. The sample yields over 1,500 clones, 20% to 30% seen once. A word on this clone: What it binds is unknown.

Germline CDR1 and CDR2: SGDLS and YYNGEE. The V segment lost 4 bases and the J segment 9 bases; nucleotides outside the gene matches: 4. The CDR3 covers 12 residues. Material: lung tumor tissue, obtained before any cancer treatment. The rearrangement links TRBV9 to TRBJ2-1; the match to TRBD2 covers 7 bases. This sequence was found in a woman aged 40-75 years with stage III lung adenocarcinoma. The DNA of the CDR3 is TGTGCCAGCAGCCGTAGGGAGGGTGAGCAGTTCTTC. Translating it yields CASSRREGEQFF.